This T cell receptor beta chain originates from a study of cytomegalovirus exposure and HLA in healthy donors. PCR employed 60 Vbeta and 13 Jbeta primers. Only in-frame clones appear in the TCRdb table, and some are missing; sequencing was by immunoSEQ multiplex PCR. The table records approximately 70,000 clones, 74% of them present only once. Turning to this clone: What it binds is not known.

Study-wide results and limits: An assumption of roughly uniform sequencing depth across donors underlay the presence/absence analyses. CMV antigen specificity of three CMV-associated chains was confirmed in vitro.

This sequence was found in a human donor in good health. Sequenced material: PBMCs.

The CDR3 sequence: CASSFIWQGARTEAFF. CDR3 in DNA: TGTGCCAGCAGTTTTATTTGGCAGGGGGCGCGAACTGAAGCTTTCTTT. The V call is TRBV28, the J call TRBJ1-1; 8 bases are a match to TRBD1. Germline trimming cut 3 bases from V and 5 bases from J; bases unmatched to any gene: 11. Looked up from germline, CDR1 is MDHEN and CDR2 is SYDVKM. This CDR3 contains 16 residues.